This T cell receptor (beta chain) stems from a study of siplizumab effects on memory and regulatory T cells (dated by TCRdb to about 2019). Context from the whole study: The study examined how the anti-CD2 antibody siplizumab affects alloreactive T-cell subsets in allogeneic mixed lymphocyte reactions built from human PBMCs.

Sorted unstimulated T cells and proliferating T cells recovered from mixed lymphocyte reactions were subjected to TCRbeta CDR3 sequencing. Fresh whole blood from ten HLA-typed healthy donors was used as the source from which PBMCs were isolated. Results and caveats for the whole study, not just this receptor: Whether proliferating Tregs from siplizumab cultures actually had suppressive function was not functionally confirmed. Siplizumab significantly lowered the cumulative frequency of alloreactive sequences that could be traced to unstimulated CD4+ memory T cells. A naive or memory phenotype could not be assigned to roughly 80-96% of proliferating CD4+ or CD8+ clones. Of the alloreactive CD4+ clones that could be mapped, the Treg-derived share averaged 68.8% with siplizumab compared with approximately 25% in control reactions. Because sequences below about 10^-5 frequency were poorly captured, only a minor fraction of alloreactive clones could be mapped to unstimulated subsets. Unstimulated naive T cells appeared to be more diverse than memory T cells, and naive cells seemed to make a substantial contribution to the alloresponse.

Library preparation employed the immunoSEQ multiplex PCR assay. Some 100,000 TCR templates per sample were assayed by the deep sequencing platform. Genomic DNA extracted from sorted T cells was used for TCRbeta CDR3 sequencing. Turning to the authors' computational methods: Clonal analysis of TCRbeta CDR3 data was done in the R programming language. Comparing unstimulated samples against CFSE-low samples taken after the reaction was how alloreactive CD4+ and CD8+ clones were defined. Regulatory or non-regulatory origin of alloreactive CD4+ clones was assigned by matching sequences to the sorted unstimulated Treg and non-Treg repertoires. TCRdb took over this immuneACCESS table, retaining in-frame rearrangements with V and J assigned. Such tables are incomplete; in checked studies, under half of the missing clones stem from an unresolved V gene, and the remainder is unexplained. V and J calls plus clone size are reproduced from that table; the DNA served to infer D and trimming. The sample table shows tens of thousands of clones, and more than 80% are seen once. The ten largest clones represent roughly two fifths of the sample.

On this clone itself: The target of this receptor is not known. No much larger clone exists at a distance of one base, and base qualities are not known.

The sequencing sample was made of CD8+ T cells sorted from blood. The TCR sequence derives from a human donor in good health.

DNA sequence: TGTGCCAGCAGTGATAGGGCAGGGGGTCGCAACGAGCAGTACTTC. The resulting protein is CASSDRAGGRNEQYF. Here the chain combines TRBV2 and TRBJ2-7, with 7 middle bases fitting TRBD1. The germline V gene sets CDR1 to SNHLY and CDR2 to FYNNEI. After removal of 3 bases from V and 5 bases from J, the junction retains 10 bases not matched to a gene. The CDR3 runs 15 residues from the cysteine to the phenylalanine. Only the CDR3 DNA stays, 45 bases, in frame from base 1.